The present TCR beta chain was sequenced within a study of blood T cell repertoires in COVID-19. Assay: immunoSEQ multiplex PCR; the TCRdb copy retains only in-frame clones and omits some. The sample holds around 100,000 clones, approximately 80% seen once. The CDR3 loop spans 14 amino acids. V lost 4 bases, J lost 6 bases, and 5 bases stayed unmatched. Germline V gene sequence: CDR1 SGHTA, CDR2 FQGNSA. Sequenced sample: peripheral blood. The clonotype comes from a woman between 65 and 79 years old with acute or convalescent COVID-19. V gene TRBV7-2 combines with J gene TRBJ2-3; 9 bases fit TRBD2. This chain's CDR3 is CASSSGLASDTQYF. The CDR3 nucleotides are TGTGCCAGCAGCTCGGGACTAGCAAGCGATACGCAGTATTTT.